This T cell receptor (beta chain) was sequenced during a study of identical twins. Whole-study results and caveats: A partial confounding effect on zero-insertion analyses could come from invariant MAIT and iNKT cells.

Healthy Caucasians supplied all donations. Only a few counts were recorded for this clonotype. Antigen unknown. The germline V gene has CDR1 SQVTM and CDR2 ANQGSEA. Trimming took off 3 bases at V and 0 bases at J, with 8 bases between the two ends. The CDR3 has 13 residues. One entry per CDR3 protein, called by TCRdb with MiXCR from the 5' RACE reads. Of hundreds of thousands of distinct CDR3 sequences in the sample, 9% to 15% were seen once. These same data were also listed under a study on yellow fever vaccine responses in identical twins.

The rearrangement links TRBV29-1 to TRBJ1-1; D uncertain. This TCR was sampled from a woman aged 18 to 35 in good health. Material: PBMCs. Here the CDR3 DNA reads TGCAGCGTTGATAAGGGCCTGAACACTGAAGCTTTCTTT. It translates to CSVDKGLNTEAFF.